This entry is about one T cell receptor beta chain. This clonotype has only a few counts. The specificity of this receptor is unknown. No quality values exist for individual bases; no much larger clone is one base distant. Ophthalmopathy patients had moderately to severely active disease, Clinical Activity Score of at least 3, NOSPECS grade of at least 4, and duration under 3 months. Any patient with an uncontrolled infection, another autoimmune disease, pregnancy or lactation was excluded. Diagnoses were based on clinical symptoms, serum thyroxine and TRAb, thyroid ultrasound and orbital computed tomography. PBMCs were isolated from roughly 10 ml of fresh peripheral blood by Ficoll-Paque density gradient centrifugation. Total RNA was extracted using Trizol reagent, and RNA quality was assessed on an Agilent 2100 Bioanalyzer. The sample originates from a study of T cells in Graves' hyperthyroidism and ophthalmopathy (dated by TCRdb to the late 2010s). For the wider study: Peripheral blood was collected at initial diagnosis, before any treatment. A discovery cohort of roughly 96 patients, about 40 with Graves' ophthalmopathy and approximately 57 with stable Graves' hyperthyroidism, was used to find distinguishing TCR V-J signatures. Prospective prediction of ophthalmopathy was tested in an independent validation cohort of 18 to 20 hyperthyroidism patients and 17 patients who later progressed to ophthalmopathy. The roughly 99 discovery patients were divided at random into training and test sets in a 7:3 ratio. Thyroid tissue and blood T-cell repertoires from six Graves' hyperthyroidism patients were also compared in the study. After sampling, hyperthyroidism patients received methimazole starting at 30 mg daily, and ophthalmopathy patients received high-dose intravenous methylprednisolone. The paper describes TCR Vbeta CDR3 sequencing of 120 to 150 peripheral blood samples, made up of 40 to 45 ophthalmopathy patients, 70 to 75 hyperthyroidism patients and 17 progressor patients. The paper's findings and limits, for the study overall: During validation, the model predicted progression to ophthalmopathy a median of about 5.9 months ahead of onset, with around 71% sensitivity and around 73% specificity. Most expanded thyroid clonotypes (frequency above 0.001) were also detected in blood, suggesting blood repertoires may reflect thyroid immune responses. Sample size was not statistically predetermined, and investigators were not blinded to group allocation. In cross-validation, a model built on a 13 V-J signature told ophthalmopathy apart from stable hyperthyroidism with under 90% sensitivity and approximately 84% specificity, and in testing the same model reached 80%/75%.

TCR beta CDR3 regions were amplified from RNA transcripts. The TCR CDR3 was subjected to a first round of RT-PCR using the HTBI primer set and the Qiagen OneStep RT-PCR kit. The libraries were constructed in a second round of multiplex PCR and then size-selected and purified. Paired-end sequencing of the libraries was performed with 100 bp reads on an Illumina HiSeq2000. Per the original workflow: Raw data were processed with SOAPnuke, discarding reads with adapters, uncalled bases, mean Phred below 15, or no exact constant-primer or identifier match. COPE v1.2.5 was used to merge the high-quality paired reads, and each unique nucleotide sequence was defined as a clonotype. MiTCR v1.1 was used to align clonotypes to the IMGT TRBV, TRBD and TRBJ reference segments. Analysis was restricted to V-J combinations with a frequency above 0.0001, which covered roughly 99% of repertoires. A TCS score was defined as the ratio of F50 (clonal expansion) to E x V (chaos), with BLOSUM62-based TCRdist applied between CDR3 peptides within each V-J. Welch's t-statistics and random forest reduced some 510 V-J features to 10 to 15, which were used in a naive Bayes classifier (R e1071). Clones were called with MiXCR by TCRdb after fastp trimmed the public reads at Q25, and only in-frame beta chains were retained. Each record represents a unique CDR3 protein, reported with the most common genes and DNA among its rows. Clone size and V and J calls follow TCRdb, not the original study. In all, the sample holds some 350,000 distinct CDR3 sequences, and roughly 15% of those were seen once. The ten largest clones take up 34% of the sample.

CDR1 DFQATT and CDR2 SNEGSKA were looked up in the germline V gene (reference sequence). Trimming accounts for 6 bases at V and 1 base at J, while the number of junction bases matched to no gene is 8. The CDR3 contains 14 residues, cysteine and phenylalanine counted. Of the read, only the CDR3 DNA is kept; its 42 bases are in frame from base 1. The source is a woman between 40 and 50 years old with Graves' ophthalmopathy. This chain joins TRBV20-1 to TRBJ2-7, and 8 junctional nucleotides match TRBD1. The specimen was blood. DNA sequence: TGCAGTGCGGTGACAGGGGACAAGTCCTACGAGCAGTACTTC. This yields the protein CSAVTGDKSYEQYF.